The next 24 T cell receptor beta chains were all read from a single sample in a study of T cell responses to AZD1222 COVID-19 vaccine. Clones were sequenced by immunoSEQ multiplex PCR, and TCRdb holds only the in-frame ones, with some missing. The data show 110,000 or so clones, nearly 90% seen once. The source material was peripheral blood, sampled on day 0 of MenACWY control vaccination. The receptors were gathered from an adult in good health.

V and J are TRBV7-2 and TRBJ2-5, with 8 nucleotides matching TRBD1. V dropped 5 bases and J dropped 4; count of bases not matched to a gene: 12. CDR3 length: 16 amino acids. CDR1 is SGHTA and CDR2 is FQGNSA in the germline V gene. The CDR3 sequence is CASSGGSARGLETQYF. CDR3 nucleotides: TGTGCCAGCAGCGGTGGAAGTGCCAGGGGGCTAGAGACCCAGTACTTC.

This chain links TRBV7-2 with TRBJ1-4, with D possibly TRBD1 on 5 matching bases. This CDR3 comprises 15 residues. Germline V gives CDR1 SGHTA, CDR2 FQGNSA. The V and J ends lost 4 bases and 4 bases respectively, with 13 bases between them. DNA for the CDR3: TGTGCCAGCAGCTCTGGCCCGGGGGATAATGAAAAACTGTTTTTT. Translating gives CASSSGPGDNEKLFF.

CDR3 amino acids: CASSRSTGGRMETQYF. CDR3 nucleotides: TGTGCCAGCAGCCGCTCGACAGGGGGTAGGATGGAGACCCAGTACTTC. The rearrangement links TRBV7-8 to TRBJ2-5; TRBD1 matches at 9 bases. CDR3 size: 16 residues. Germline CDR1 reads SGHVS; CDR2 reads FQNEAQ. V gave up 5 bases and J gave up 5 bases; unmatched junction bases: 12.

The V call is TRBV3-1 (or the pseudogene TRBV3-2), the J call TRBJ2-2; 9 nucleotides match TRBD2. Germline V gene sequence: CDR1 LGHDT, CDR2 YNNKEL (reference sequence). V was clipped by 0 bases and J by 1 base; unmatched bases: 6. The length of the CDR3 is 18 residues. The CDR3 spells CASSQDALAGLNTGELFF. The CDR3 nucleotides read TGTGCCAGCAGCCAAGATGCCCTAGCGGGGCTGAACACCGGGGAGCTGTTTTTT.

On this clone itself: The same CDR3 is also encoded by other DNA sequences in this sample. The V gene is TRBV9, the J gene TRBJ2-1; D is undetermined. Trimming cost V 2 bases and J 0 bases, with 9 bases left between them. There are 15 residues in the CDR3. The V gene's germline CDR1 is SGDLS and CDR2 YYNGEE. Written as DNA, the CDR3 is TGTGCCAGCAGCGTTCGAGACATCTCCTACAATGAGCAGTTCTTC. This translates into CASSVRDISYNEQFF.

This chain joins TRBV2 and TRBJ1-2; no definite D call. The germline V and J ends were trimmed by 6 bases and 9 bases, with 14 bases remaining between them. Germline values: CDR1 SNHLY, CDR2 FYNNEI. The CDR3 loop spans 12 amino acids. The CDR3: CASSQSLRSYTF. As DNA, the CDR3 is TGTGCCAGCAGCCAGTCACTGCGGAGCTACACCTTC.

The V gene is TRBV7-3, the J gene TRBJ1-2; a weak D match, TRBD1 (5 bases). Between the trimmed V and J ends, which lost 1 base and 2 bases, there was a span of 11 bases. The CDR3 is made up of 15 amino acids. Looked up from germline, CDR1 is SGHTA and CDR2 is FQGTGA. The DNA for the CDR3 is TGTGCCAGCAGCTTAAATGGCCAGGGCAACTATGGCTACACCTTC. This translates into CASSLNGQGNYGYTF.

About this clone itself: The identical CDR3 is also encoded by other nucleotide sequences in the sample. The DNA for the CDR3 is TGTGCCAGCAGCTTAGGGGGACAGCTGAACACTGAAGCTTTCTTT. Its translation: CASSLGGQLNTEAFF. The chain recombines TRBV7-9 with TRBJ1-1; TRBD1 matches at 7 bases. This CDR3 comprises 15 residues. Germline values: CDR1 SEHNR, CDR2 FQNEAQ (reference sequence). V trimming: 1 base; J trimming: 0 bases; junction bases outside the gene matches: 2.

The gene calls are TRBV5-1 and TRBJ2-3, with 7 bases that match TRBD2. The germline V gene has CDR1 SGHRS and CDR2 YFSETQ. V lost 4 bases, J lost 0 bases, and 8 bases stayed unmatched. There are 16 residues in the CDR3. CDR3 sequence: CASSPRASGSTDTQYF. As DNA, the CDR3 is TGCGCCAGCAGCCCGCGGGCTAGCGGTAGCACAGATACGCAGTATTTT.

The CDR3 region is CSVMVGATNEKLFF. The CDR3 DNA follows: TGCAGCGTGATGGTCGGGGCAACTAATGAAAAACTGTTTTTT. V usage is TRBV29-1 and J usage is TRBJ1-4; D remains unclear. CDR3 length equals 14 residues. Germline V lookup: CDR1 SQVTM, CDR2 ANQGSEA. With 6 bases removed from V and 0 bases from J, the gap between germline ends came to 11 bases.

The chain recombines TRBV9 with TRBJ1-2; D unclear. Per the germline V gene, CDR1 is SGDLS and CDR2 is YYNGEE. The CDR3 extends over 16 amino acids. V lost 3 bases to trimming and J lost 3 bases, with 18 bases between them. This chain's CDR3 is CASSDAPLVPHYGYTF. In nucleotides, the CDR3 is TGTGCCAGCAGCGACGCTCCACTCGTTCCCCACTATGGCTACACCTTC.

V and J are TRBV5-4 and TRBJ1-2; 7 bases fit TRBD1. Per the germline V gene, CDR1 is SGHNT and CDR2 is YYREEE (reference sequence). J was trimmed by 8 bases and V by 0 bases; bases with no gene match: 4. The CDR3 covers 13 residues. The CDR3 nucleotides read TGTGCCAGCAGCTTGGGAGGGGGCGACGGCTACACCTTC. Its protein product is CASSLGGGDGYTF.

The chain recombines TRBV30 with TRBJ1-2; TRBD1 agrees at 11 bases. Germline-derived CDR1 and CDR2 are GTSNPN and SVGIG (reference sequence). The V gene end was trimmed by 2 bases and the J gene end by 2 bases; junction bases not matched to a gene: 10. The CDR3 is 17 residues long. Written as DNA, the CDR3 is TGTGCCTGGAGTAGCTCGGGACAGGGGGTCCGCAACTATGGCTACACCTTC. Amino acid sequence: CAWSSSGQGVRNYGYTF.

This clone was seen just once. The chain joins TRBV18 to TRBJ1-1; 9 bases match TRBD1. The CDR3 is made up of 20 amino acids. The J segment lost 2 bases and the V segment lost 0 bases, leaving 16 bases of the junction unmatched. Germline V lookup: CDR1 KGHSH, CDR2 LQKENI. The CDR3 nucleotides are TGTGCCAGCTCACCACCAACCGGGACAGGGAGCGGTGAAACTAACACTGAAGCTTTCTTT. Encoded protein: CASSPPTGTGSGETNTEAFF.

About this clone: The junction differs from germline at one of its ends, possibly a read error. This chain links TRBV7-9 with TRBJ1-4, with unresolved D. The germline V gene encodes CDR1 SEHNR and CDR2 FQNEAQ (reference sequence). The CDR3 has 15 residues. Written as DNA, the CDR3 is TGTGCCAGCAGCTACGCATTGGCAACTAATGAAAAACTATTTTTT. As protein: CASSYALATNEKLFF.

The DNA for the CDR3 is TGTGCCAGCAGCTTATTGGGGTATAGCAATCAGCCCCAGCATTTT. Protein product: CASSLLGYSNQPQHF. The rearrangement links TRBV7-2 to TRBJ1-5; D is unclear. With 2 bases removed from V and 0 bases from J, the gap between germline ends came to 8 bases. This CDR3 is 15 amino acids long. The germline V gene has CDR1 SGHTA and CDR2 FQGNSA.

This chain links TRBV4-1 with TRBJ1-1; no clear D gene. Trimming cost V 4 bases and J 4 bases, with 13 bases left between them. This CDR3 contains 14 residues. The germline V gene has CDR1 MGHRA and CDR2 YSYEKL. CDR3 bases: TGCGCCAGCAGCCTCTATTGGGGTGCCACTGAAGCTTTCTTT. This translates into CASSLYWGATEAFF.

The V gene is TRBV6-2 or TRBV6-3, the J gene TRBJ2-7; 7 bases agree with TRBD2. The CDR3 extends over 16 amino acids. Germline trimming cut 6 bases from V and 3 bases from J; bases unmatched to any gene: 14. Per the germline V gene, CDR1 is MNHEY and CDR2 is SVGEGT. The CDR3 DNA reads TGTGCCAGCAGCATGGGAAGAGGACTAGTTTACTACGAGCAGTACTTC. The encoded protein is CASSMGRGLVYYEQYF.

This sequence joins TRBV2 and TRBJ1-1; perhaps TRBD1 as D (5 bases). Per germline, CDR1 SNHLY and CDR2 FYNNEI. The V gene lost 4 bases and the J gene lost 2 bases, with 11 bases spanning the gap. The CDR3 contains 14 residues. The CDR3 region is CASSGQGGNTEAFF. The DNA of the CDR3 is TGTGCCAGCAGTGGCCAGGGCGGAAACACTGAAGCTTTCTTT.

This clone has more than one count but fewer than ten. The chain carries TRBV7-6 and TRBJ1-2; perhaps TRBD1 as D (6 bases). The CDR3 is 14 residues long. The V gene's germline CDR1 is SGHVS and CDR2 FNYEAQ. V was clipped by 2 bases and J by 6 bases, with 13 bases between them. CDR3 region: CASSLWLGGNGYTF. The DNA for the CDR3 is TGTGCCAGCAGCTTATGGTTGGGGGGCAATGGCTACACCTTC. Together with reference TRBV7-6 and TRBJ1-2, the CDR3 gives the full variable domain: GAGVSQSPRYKVTKRGQDVALRCDPISGHVSLYWYRQALGQGPEFLTYFNYEAQQDKSGLPNDRFSAERPEGSISTLTIQRTEQRDSAMYRCASSLWLGGNGYTFGSGTRLTVV.

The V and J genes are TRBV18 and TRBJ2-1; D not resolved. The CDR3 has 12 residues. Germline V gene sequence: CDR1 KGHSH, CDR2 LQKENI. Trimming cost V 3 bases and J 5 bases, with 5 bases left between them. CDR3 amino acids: CASSPPDNEQFF. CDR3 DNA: TGTGCCAGCTCACCCCCTGACAATGAGCAGTTCTTC.

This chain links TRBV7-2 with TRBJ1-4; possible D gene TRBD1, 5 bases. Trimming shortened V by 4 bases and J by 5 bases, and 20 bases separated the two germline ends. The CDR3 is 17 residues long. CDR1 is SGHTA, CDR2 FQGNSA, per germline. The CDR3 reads CASSSLRQTILNEKLFF. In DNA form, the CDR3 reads TGTGCCAGCAGCTCCTTAAGACAGACAATCTTAAATGAAAAACTGTTTTTT.

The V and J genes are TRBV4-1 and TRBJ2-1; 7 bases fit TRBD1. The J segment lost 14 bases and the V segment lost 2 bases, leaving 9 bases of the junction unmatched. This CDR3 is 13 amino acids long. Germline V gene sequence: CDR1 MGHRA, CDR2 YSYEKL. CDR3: CASSQHRQGREFF. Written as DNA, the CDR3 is TGCGCCAGCAGCCAACACAGACAGGGTCGGGAGTTCTTC.

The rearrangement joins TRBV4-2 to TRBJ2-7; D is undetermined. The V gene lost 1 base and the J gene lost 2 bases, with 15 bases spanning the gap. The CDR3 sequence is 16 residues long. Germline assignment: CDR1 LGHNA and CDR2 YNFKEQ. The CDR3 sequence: CASSQVAGYRAYEQYF. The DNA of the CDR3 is TGTGCCAGCAGCCAAGTCGCAGGCTACCGAGCCTACGAGCAGTACTTC.